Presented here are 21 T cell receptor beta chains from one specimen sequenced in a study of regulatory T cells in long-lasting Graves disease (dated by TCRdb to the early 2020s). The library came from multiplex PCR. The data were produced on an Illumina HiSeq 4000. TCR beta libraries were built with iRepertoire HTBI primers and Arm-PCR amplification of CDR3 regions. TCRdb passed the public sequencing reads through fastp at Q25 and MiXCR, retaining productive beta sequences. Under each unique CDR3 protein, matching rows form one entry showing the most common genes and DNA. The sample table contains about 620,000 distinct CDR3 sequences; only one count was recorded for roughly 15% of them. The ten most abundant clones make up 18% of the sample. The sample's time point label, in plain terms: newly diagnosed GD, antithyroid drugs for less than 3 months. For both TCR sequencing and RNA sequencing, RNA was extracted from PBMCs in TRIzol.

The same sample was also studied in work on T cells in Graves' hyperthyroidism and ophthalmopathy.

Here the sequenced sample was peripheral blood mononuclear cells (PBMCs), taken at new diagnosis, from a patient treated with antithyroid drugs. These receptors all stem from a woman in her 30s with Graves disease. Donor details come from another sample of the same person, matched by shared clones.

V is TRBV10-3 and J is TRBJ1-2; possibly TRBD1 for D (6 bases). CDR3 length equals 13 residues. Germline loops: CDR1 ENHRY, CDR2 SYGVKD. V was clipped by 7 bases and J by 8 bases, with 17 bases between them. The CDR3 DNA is TGTGCCATCACGGGTCAGGGGATAGAGGGCTACACCTTC. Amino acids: CAITGQGIEGYTF.

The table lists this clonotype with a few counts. In nucleotides, the CDR3 is TGTGCCGTCCAACAGGAGGCCTCTTACGAGCAGTACTTC. Translating gives CAVQQEASYEQYF. This chain joins TRBV10-3 and TRBJ2-7; D may match TRBD1 or TRBD2 (5 bases each). The V end was cut by 11 bases, the J end by 4 bases, with 18 bases between. From germline, CDR1 is ENHRY and CDR2 SYGVKD. The CDR3 has 13 residues.

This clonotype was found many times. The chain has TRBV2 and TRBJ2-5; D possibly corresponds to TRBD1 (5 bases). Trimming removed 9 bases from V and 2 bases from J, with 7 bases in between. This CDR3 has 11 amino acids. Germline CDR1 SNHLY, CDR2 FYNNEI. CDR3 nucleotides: TGTGCCAGGACAGTACAAGAGACCCAGTACTTC. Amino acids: CARTVQETQYF. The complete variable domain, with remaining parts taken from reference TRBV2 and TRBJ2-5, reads EPEVTQTPSHQVTQMGQEVILRCVPISNHLYFYWYRQILGQKVEFLVSFYNNEISEKSEIFDDQFSVERPDGSNFTLKIRSTKLEDSAMYFCARTVQETQYFGPGTRLLVL.

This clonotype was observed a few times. The CDR3 sequence is CASFHTSGHHNYNEQFF. CDR3 DNA sequence: TGTGCCAGCTTTCACACTAGCGGGCACCACAATTACAATGAGCAGTTCTTC. The chain recombines TRBV11-2 with TRBJ2-1; TRBD2 matches 9 bases. The V and J ends lost 8 bases and 4 bases, in that order; junction bases with no gene match: 15. Germline CDR1 SGHAT, CDR2 FQNNGV. The CDR3 totals 17 residues.

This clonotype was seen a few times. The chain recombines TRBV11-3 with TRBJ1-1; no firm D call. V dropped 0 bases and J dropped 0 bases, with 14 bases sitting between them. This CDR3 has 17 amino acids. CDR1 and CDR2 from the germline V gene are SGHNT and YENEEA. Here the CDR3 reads CASSLDRSKAMNTEAFF. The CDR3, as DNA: TGTGCCAGCAGCTTAGATCGATCAAAAGCGATGAACACTGAAGCTTTCTTT.

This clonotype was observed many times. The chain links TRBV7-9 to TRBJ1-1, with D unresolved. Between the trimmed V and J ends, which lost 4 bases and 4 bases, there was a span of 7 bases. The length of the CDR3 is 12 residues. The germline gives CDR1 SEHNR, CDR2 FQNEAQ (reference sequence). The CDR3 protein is CASSSATTEAFF. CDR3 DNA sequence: TGTGCCAGCAGCTCCGCGACCACTGAAGCTTTCTTT. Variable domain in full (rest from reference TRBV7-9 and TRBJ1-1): DTGVSQNPRHKITKRGQNVTFRCDPISEHNRLYWYRQTLGQGPEFLTYFQNEAQLEKSRLLSDRFSAERPKGSFSTLEIQRTEQGDSAMYLCASSSATTEAFFGQGTRLTVV.

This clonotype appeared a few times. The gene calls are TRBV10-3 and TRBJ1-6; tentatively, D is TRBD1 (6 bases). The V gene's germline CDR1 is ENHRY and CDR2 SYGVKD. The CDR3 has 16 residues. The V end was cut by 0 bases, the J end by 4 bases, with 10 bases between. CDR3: CAISESGGQYNSPLHF. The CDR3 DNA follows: TGTGCCATCAGTGAGTCTGGCGGACAGTATAATTCACCCCTCCACTTT.

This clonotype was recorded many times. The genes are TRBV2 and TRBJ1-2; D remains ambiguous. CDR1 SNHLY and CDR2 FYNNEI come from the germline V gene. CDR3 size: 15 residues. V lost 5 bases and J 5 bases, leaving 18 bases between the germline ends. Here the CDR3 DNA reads TGTGCCAGCAGTTGGTCGGGAAGAACCAATTATGGCTACACCTTC. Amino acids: CASSWSGRTNYGYTF. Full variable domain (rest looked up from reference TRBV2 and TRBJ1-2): EPEVTQTPSHQVTQMGQEVILRCVPISNHLYFYWYRQILGQKVEFLVSFYNNEISEKSEIFDDQFSVERPDGSNFTLKIRSTKLEDSAMYFCASSWSGRTNYGYTFGSGTRLTVV.

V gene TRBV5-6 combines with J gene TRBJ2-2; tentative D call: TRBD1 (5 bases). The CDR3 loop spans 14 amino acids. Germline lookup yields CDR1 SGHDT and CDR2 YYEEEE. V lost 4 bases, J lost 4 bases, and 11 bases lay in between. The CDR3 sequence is CASSLIDSTGELFF. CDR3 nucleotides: TGTGCCAGCAGCCTTATCGACAGCACCGGGGAGCTGTTTTTT.

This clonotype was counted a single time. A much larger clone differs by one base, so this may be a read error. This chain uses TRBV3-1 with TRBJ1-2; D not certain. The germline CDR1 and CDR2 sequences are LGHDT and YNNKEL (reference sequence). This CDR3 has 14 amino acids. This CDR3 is CGSSEERILYGYTF. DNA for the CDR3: TGTGGCAGCAGTGAAGAACGGATCCTCTATGGCTACACCTTC.

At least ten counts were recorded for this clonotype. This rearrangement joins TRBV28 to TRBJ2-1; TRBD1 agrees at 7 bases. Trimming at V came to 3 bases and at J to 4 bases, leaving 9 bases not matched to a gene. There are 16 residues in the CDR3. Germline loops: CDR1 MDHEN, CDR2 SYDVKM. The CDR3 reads CASSFFGDSGYNEQFF. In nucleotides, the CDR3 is TGTGCCAGCAGTTTTTTCGGGGACAGTGGGTACAATGAGCAGTTCTTC.

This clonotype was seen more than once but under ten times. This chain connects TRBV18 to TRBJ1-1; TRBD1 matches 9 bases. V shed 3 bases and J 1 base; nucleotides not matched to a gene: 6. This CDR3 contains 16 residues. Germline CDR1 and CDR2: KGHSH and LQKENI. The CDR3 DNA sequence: TGTGCCAGCTCACCCAGGGACAGGGATAAGAACACTGAAGCTTTCTTT. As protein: CASSPRDRDKNTEAFF.

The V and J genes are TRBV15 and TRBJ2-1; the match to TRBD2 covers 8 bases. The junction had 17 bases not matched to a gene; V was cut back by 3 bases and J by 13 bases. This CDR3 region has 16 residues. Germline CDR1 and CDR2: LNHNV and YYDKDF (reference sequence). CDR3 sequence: CATSSATSGTLGAQFF. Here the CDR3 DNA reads TGTGCCACCAGCAGCGCAACTAGCGGCACACTCGGAGCTCAGTTCTTC.

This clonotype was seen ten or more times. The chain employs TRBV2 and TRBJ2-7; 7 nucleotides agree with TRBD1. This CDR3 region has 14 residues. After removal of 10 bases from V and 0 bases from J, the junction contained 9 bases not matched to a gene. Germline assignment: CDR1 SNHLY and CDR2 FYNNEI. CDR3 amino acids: CATKRGGASYEQYF. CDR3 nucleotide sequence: TGTGCCACCAAACGAGGGGGCGCCTCCTACGAGCAGTACTTC.

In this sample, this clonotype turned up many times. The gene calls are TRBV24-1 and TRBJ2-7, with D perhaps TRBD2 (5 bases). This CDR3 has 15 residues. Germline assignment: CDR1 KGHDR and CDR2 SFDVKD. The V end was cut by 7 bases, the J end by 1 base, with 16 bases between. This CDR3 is CATSHGSFRSYEQYF. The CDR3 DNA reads TGTGCCACCAGCCATGGGAGTTTCAGGTCCTACGAGCAGTACTTC.

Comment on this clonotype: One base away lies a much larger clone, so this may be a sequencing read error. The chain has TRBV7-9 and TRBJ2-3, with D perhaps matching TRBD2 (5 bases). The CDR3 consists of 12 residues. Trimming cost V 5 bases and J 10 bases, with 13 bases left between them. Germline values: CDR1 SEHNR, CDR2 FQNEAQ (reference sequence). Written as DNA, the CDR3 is TGTGCCAGCAGCCTCACATCGGACTCGCAGTATTTT. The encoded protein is CASSLTSDSQYF.

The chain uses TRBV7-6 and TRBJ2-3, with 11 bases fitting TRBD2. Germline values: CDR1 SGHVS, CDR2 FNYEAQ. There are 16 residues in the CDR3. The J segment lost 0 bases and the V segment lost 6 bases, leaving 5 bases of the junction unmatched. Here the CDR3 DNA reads TGTGCCAGCAGGGTAGCGGGAGGGCTGAGCACAGATACGCAGTATTTT. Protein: CASRVAGGLSTDTQYF.

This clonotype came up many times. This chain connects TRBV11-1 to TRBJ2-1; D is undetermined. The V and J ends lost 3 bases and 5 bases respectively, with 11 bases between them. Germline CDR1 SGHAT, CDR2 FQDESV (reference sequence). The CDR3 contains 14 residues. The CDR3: CASSLKALHNEQFF. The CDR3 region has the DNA TGTGCCAGCAGCTTGAAGGCGCTTCACAATGAGCAGTTCTTC.

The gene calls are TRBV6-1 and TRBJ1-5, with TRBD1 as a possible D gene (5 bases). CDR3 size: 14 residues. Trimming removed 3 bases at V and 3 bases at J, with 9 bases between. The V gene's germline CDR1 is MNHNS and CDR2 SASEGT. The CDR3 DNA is TGTGCCAGCAGTGATGAGGGGAACAATCAGCCCCAGCATTTT. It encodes CASSDEGNNQPQHF.

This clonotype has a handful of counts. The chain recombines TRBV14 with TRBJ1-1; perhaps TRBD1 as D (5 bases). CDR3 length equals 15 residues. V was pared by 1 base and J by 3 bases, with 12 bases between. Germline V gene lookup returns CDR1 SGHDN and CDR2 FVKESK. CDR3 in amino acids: CASSQAWIGDTEAFF. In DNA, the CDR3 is TGTGCCAGCAGCCAAGCTTGGATAGGGGACACTGAAGCTTTCTTT.

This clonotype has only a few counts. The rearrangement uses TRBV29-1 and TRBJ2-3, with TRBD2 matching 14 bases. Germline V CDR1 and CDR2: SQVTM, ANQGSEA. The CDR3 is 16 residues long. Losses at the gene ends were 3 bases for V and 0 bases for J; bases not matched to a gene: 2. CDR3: CSVDGLAGGSTDTQYF. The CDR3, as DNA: TGCAGCGTTGATGGACTAGCGGGGGGCAGCACAGATACGCAGTATTTT.